The T cell receptor (beta chain) described here comes from a study of blood T cell repertoires in COVID-19. Study-level background: Acute and convalescent COVID-19 samples came from the United States, Italy and Spain. PBMCs, B-cell-depleted T cells, or T cells were the source of the cDNA or gDNA that made up the material.

Per the original methods: Estimation of nucleated cell counts was performed using reference gene primer amplification. Clones were sequenced by immunoSEQ multiplex PCR, and TCRdb holds only the in-frame ones, with some missing. Clone size and the V and J calls come from that table; the DNA yielded D and trimming. Found here are 230,000 or so clones, approximately 82% of them singletons; the top ten hold 8.6%. Trimming took 4 bases from V and 5 from J, leaving 20 bases between them. The germline gives CDR1 MNHEY, CDR2 SVGEGT. The CDR3 covers 16 residues. This clonotype was sampled from a man between 40 and 49 years old with active or convalescent COVID-19. The rearrangement joins TRBV6-2 or TRBV6-3 to TRBJ1-1, with D unresolved. The specimen was peripheral blood. The CDR3 region is CASSSPRERPRTEAFF. The CDR3 bases are TGTGCCAGCAGTTCACCACGGGAACGCCCGAGGACTGAAGCTTTCTTT.